A selection of T cell receptor beta chains follows, all from one sample in a study of T cells after yellow fever vaccination. A single record per CDR3 protein comes from TCRdb applying MiXCR to the 5' RACE reads. The table includes 300,000 to 400,000 distinct CDR3 sequences, less than 9.5% detected once. Material: PBMCs, obtained 45 days after the first yellow fever vaccination. These receptors came from a young man who received the YFV17D yellow fever vaccine. CDR3s include the opening cysteine and the closing phenylalanine or tryptophan. The D gene is left open where the match is weak. Not all rows give a size; the values are once, few, many and, for expanded clones, a class.

v_gene: TRBV4-2
j_gene: TRBJ1-2
d_gene: TRBD1
abundance: few
CDR3aa: CASSLRQGAEYGYTF
CDR3nt: TGTGCCAGCAGCCTCCGACAGGGGGCTGAGTATGGCTACACCTTC

v_gene: TRBV7-2
j_gene: TRBJ1-6
d_gene: -
abundance: -
CDR3aa: CASSLGPRGNSPLHF
CDR3nt: TGTGCCAGCAGCTTAGGGCCTCGTGGTAATTCACCCCTCCACTTT

v_gene: TRBV7-2
j_gene: TRBJ2-1
d_gene: -
abundance: -
CDR3aa: CASSLDLVWGNEQFF
CDR3nt: TGTGCCAGCAGCTTAGATTTGGTATGGGGCAATGAGCAGTTCTTC

v_gene: TRBV9
j_gene: TRBJ2-1
d_gene: -
abundance: many
CDR3aa: CASSVGGDAYNEQFF
CDR3nt: TGTGCCAGCAGCGTAGGGGGGGATGCCTACAATGAGCAGTTCTTC

v_gene: TRBV12-3/TRBV12-4
j_gene: TRBJ1-4
d_gene: -
abundance: -
CDR3aa: CASSFSGTRDEKLFF
CDR3nt: TGTGCCAGCAGTTTTTCTGGGACGAGGGATGAAAAACTGTTTTTT

v_gene: TRBV2
j_gene: TRBJ2-3
d_gene: -
abundance: -
CDR3aa: CASSGPSDTQYF
CDR3nt: TGTGCCAGCAGTGGACCGTCAGATACGCAGTATTTT

v_gene: TRBV5-4
j_gene: TRBJ2-2
d_gene: -
abundance: -
CDR3aa: CASSSKGGHPGELFF
CDR3nt: TGTGCCAGCAGCTCGAAAGGGGGGCATCCCGGGGAGCTGTTTTTT

v_gene: TRBV7-9
j_gene: TRBJ2-1
d_gene: TRBD2
abundance: few
CDR3aa: CASSFGGVRTYNEQFF
CDR3nt: TGTGCCAGCAGCTTTGGGGGGGTGAGGACATACAATGAGCAGTTCTTC

v_gene: TRBV19
j_gene: TRBJ2-3
d_gene: -
abundance: -
CDR3aa: CASSIEGRGPDTQYF
CDR3nt: TGTGCCAGTAGTATAGAGGGCAGGGGCCCAGATACGCAGTATTTT

v_gene: TRBV27
j_gene: TRBJ2-1
d_gene: -
abundance: few
CDR3aa: CASSSSGTASYNEQFF
CDR3nt: TGTGCCAGCAGTTCTTCCGGGACCGCCTCCTACAATGAGCAGTTCTTC

v_gene: TRBV7-2
j_gene: TRBJ2-3
d_gene: -
abundance: -
CDR3aa: CASSLTGLLGNTDTQYF
CDR3nt: TGTGCCAGCAGCCTAACCGGCCTGTTAGGGAACACAGATACGCAGTATTTT

v_gene: TRBV6-5
j_gene: TRBJ2-3
d_gene: -
abundance: many
CDR3aa: CASSYSISLGADTQYF
CDR3nt: TGTGCCAGCAGTTACTCGATTAGTCTCGGGGCGGATACGCAGTATTTT

v_gene: TRBV20-1
j_gene: TRBJ1-6
d_gene: -
abundance: few
CDR3aa: CSAKEGGSYNSPLHF
CDR3nt: TGCAGTGCTAAGGAAGGGGGGTCCTATAATTCACCCCTCCACTTT

v_gene: TRBV3-1
j_gene: TRBJ2-6
d_gene: -
abundance: -
CDR3aa: CASSQALAGANVLTF
CDR3nt: TGTGCCAGCAGCCAAGCATTGGCTGGGGCCAACGTCCTGACTTTC

v_gene: TRBV4-2
j_gene: TRBJ1-6
d_gene: -
abundance: -
CDR3aa: CASSQERNSYSPLHF
CDR3nt: TGTGCCAGCAGCCAAGAGAGGAACAGCTATTCACCCCTCCACTTT

v_gene: TRBV5-1
j_gene: TRBJ1-1
d_gene: -
abundance: few
CDR3aa: CASSLGGLGMNTEAFF
CDR3nt: TGCGCCAGCAGCTTGGGTGGACTCGGGATGAACACTGAAGCTTTCTTT

v_gene: TRBV4-3
j_gene: TRBJ2-1
d_gene: -
abundance: few
CDR3aa: CASSQDIGSMNEQFF
CDR3nt: TGCGCCAGCAGCCAAGATATTGGTAGTATGAATGAGCAGTTCTTC

v_gene: TRBV4-1
j_gene: TRBJ1-2
d_gene: -
abundance: -
CDR3aa: CASSQEYLDGYTF
CDR3nt: TGCGCCAGCAGCCAAGAGTATCTGGATGGCTACACCTTC

v_gene: TRBV11-2
j_gene: TRBJ2-5
d_gene: -
abundance: few
CDR3aa: CASSLERIQETQYF
CDR3nt: TGTGCCAGCAGCTTAGAACGTATACAAGAGACCCAGTACTTC

v_gene: TRBV6-2/TRBV6-3
j_gene: TRBJ2-5
d_gene: -
abundance: few
CDR3aa: CASSYDYRETQYF
CDR3nt: TGTGCCAGCAGTTACGACTACAGAGAGACCCAGTACTTC

v_gene: TRBV5-1
j_gene: TRBJ2-3
d_gene: -
abundance: -
CDR3aa: CASSKIPGASDTQYF
CDR3nt: TGCGCCAGCAGTAAAATCCCAGGGGCCTCAGATACGCAGTATTTT

v_gene: TRBV9
j_gene: TRBJ1-5
d_gene: -
abundance: -
CDR3aa: CASSVGEGREPQHF
CDR3nt: TGTGCCAGCAGCGTAGGAGAGGGCAGAGAGCCCCAGCATTTT

v_gene: TRBV5-1
j_gene: TRBJ1-1
d_gene: -
abundance: few
CDR3aa: CASSLASAGNTEAFF
CDR3nt: TGCGCCAGCAGCTTGGCCTCGGCGGGGAACACTGAAGCTTTCTTT

v_gene: TRBV12-3/TRBV12-4
j_gene: TRBJ2-2
d_gene: -
abundance: -
CDR3aa: CASRSGQGRTGELFF
CDR3nt: TGTGCCAGCCGTTCCGGGCAGGGGCGGACCGGGGAGCTGTTTTTT

v_gene: TRBV18
j_gene: TRBJ2-7
d_gene: -
abundance: few
CDR3aa: CASSPRVGYEQYF
CDR3nt: TGTGCCAGCTCCCCTCGGGTAGGCTACGAGCAGTACTTC

v_gene: TRBV20-1
j_gene: TRBJ2-5
d_gene: -
abundance: once
CDR3aa: CSAPGTPQETQYF
CDR3nt: TGCAGTGCTCCCGGGACTCCCCAAGAGACCCAGTACTTC

v_gene: TRBV28
j_gene: TRBJ1-1
d_gene: -
abundance: few
CDR3aa: CASSPGGGEYRNTEAFF
CDR3nt: TGTGCCAGCAGCCCGGGGGGGGGCGAATATAGGAACACTGAAGCTTTCTTT

v_gene: TRBV14
j_gene: TRBJ2-3
d_gene: TRBD2
abundance: few
CDR3aa: CASSQLAGGSDTQYF
CDR3nt: TGTGCCAGCAGCCAGCTAGCGGGGGGTTCAGATACGCAGTATTTT

v_gene: TRBV15
j_gene: TRBJ2-2
d_gene: TRBD1
abundance: few
CDR3aa: CATSREQGLAGELFF
CDR3nt: TGTGCCACCAGCAGAGAACAGGGGTTGGCCGGGGAGCTGTTTTTT

v_gene: TRBV7-9
j_gene: TRBJ2-2
d_gene: -
abundance: -
CDR3aa: CASSLGRAPNTGELFF
CDR3nt: TGTGCCAGCAGCTTAGGCCGGGCCCCCAACACCGGGGAGCTGTTTTTT